This entry lists 6 T cell receptor beta chains sequenced from one sample in a study of human T cells and chemical hapten exposure. Each CDR3 protein gets one entry after TCRdb re-called the RACE reads with MiXCR. The data show 38,000 or so distinct CDR3 sequences, with less than 9% seen just once and about 1.2% held by the top ten. Time point given: pre-sensitization, week 0. Regarding treatment: therapeutic diphenylcyclopropenone sensitization with weekly scalp DPC. The material sequenced was whole blood, taken in connection with sensitization to the hapten diphenylcyclopropenone (DPC). Every receptor here comes from a woman between 45 and 65 years old with alopecia areata. Some clones in this sample may be carry-over from other donors' samples.

This clonotype was seen repeatedly, ten times or more. The J gene is TRBJ2-7, the V gene TRBV10-2; D gene ambiguous. The CDR3 covers 10 residues. Germline V lookup: CDR1 WSHSY, CDR2 SAAADI. V was shortened by 8 bases and J by 2 bases, with 4 bases between the two germline ends. The CDR3 protein is CASGAYEQYF. DNA of the CDR3: TGCGCCAGCGGGGCCTACGAGCAGTACTTC.

The chain uses TRBV28 and TRBJ2-7, with D possibly TRBD1 on 5 matching bases. Trimming stripped 3 bases from V and 2 bases from J, with 8 bases between. This CDR3 is 13 amino acids long. The germline V gene has CDR1 MDHEN and CDR2 SYDVKM. The CDR3 region has the DNA TGTGCCAGCAGTTTCCAGGGTCCCTACGAGCAGTACTTC. Its translation: CASSFQGPYEQYF.

This clonotype was counted ten times or more. This chain joins TRBV7-6 and TRBJ2-2; D is uncertain. The CDR3 covers 13 residues. The germline V and J ends were trimmed by 5 bases and 6 bases, with 10 bases remaining between them. Germline CDR1 SGHVS, CDR2 FNYEAQ. CDR3 sequence: CASSPRAAGELFF. The CDR3 DNA follows: TGTGCCAGCAGCCCTAGGGCGGCCGGGGAGCTGTTTTTT.

This clonotype has just a few counts. The chain carries TRBV10-3 and TRBJ1-5; D not certain. The V end was cut by 2 bases, the J end by 0 bases, with 5 bases between. CDR3 size: 14 residues. The germline V gene has CDR1 ENHRY and CDR2 SYGVKD. In DNA form, the CDR3 reads TGTGCCATCAGTGAGGGAATTAGCAATCAGCCCCAGCATTTT. Translated, it gives CAISEGISNQPQHF.

The table lists this clonotype with many counts. The genes are TRBV24-1 and TRBJ2-1, with TRBD2 matching over 9 bases. Germline V gene data show CDR1 as KGHDR and CDR2 as SFDVKD. J gave up 8 bases and V 0 bases, and 4 bases lay outside the gene matches. The CDR3 runs 15 residues. The chain's CDR3 is CATSDLASGTYEQFF. In DNA, the CDR3 is TGTGCCACCAGTGATTTGGCTAGCGGGACCTATGAGCAGTTCTTC.

This clonotype was seen only a few times. The chain employs TRBV29-1 and TRBJ2-5; TRBD2 matches at 8 bases. Trimming removed 7 bases from V and 3 bases from J; junction bases left unmatched: 7. The V gene's germline CDR1 is SQVTM and CDR2 ANQGSEA. The CDR3 extends over 13 amino acids. The CDR3 nucleotides read TGCAGCGGAAGTAGCGGGGTTAAAGAGACCCAGTACTTC. It encodes CSGSSGVKETQYF. Based on the CDR3 plus reference TRBV29-1 and TRBJ2-5, the full variable domain is SAVISQKPSRDICQRGTSLTIQCQVDSQVTMMFWYRQQPGQSLTLIATANQGSEATYESGFVIDKFPISRPNLTFSTLTVSNMSPEDSSIYLCSGSSGVKETQYFGPGTRLLVL.